These 7 T cell receptor beta chains share one sample of origin, sequenced in a study of shared clonotypes between healthy human individuals. TCRdb keeps only in-frame clones here, not all; method: immunoSEQ multiplex PCR. The data hold 800,000 to 1,200,000 clones, with 78% observed a single time. What was sequenced was memory CD4+ T cells from PBMCs. Subset specified: CD45RA-negative fraction. Source of these receptors: a man between 18 and 35 years old in good health. Some clones in this sample may be carry-over from other donors' samples.

The chain uses TRBV11-2 and TRBJ2-7; TRBD2 agrees at 10 bases. The CDR3 spans 16 residues. Germline loops: CDR1 SGHAT, CDR2 FQNNGV. V was clipped by 4 bases and J by 1 base; unmatched bases: 7. The CDR3 is CASSSTGTSVSYEQYF. As DNA, the CDR3 is TGTGCCAGCAGCTCGACCGGGACTAGCGTATCCTACGAGCAGTACTTC.

J is TRBJ1-2 and V is TRBV4-1, with unresolved D. V lost 4 bases, J lost 0 bases, and 12 bases lay in between. This CDR3 has 15 residues. CDR1 is MGHRA and CDR2 is YSYEKL in the germline V gene. The CDR3 DNA is TGCGCCAGCAGCCCCGGATGGTCCGCTAACTATGGCTACACCTTC. This sequence encodes CASSPGWSANYGYTF.

At least ten counts were recorded for this clone. The chain combines TRBV2 with TRBJ2-2; D gene ambiguous. Germline-derived CDR1 and CDR2 are SNHLY and FYNNEI. Trimming took off 6 bases at V and 0 bases at J, with 11 bases between the two ends. This CDR3 comprises 15 residues. The CDR3 nucleotides read TGTGCCAGCAGGTTAATCGTAGCGAACACCGGGGAGCTGTTTTTT. Translating it yields CASRLIVANTGELFF.

The J gene is TRBJ1-3, the V gene TRBV6-6; no firm D call. V was trimmed by 8 bases and J by 2 bases, leaving 13 bases between them. This CDR3 comprises 14 residues. The germline CDR1 and CDR2 sequences are MNHNY and SVGAGI (reference sequence). CDR3 in amino acids: CASRAGEAGNTIYF. CDR3 in DNA: TGTGCCAGCCGGGCGGGAGAAGCTGGAAACACCATATATTTT.

Of note for this clone: Other DNA sequences in this sample translate to the same CDR3. The CDR3 coding sequence is TGTGCCAGCAGCTTTGACAGGGGGCAGCCCCAGCATTTT. Translation: CASSFDRGQPQHF. The chain has TRBV7-2 and TRBJ1-5; 9 nucleotides match TRBD1. V was pared by 3 bases and J by 7 bases, with 1 base of the junction left unmatched. This CDR3 region has 13 residues. CDR1 is SGHTA, CDR2 FQGNSA, per germline.

This clone appeared once. The rearrangement joins TRBV9 to TRBJ2-3, with 12 bases identical to TRBD2. V dropped 0 bases and J dropped 5; count of bases not matched to a gene: 19. Germline V gene lookup returns CDR1 SGDLS and CDR2 YYNGEE. This CDR3 region has 21 residues. The CDR3 DNA is TGTGCCAGCAGCGTAGCCTCTAGCGGGAGGGCCTCGAGGGGGGTTGGAGATACGCAGTATTTT. Translation gives CASSVASSGRASRGVGDTQYF.

This clone was observed a few times. The chain links TRBV6-6 to TRBJ1-1; 7 bases align to TRBD1. Trimming removed 6 bases from V and 6 bases from J; junction bases left unmatched: 16. The germline gives CDR1 MNHNY, CDR2 SVGAGI (reference sequence). The CDR3 length is 16 residues. The CDR3 sequence is CASSNGKGASMAEAFF. CDR3 sequence (DNA): TGTGCCAGCAGCAACGGGAAGGGGGCGAGTATGGCTGAAGCTTTCTTT.